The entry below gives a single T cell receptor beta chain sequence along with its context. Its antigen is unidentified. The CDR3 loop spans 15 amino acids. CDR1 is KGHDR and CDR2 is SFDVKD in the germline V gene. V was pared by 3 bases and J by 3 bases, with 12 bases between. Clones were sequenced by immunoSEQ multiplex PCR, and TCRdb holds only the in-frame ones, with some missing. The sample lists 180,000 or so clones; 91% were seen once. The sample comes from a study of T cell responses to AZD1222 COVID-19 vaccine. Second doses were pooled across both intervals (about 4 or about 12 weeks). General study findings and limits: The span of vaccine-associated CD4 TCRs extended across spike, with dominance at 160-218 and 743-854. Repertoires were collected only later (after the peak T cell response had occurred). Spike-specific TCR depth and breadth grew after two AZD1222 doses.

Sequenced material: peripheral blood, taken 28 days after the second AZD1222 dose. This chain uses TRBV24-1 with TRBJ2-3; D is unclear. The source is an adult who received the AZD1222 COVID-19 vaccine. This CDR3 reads CATSDPRTPTDTQYF. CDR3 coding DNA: TGTGCCACCAGTGATCCGCGGACCCCTACAGATACGCAGTATTTT.